The 4 T cell receptor beta chains given below trace back to one sample, sequenced in a study of T cells in Graves' hyperthyroidism and ophthalmopathy (dated by TCRdb to between 2019 and 2020). Library construction relied on multiplex PCR. The sequencing machine was an Illumina HiSeq 2000. The TCR beta CDR3 regions were amplified from the RNA transcripts. The first round of RT-PCR for the TCR CDR3 was performed with the HTBI primer set and the Qiagen OneStep RT-PCR kit. In-frame beta chains were kept once TCRdb had trimmed the public reads at Q25 with fastp and called clones with MiXCR. When rows share a CDR3 protein, they turn into one entry using the most common DNA and genes. The sample contains 470,000 or so distinct CDR3 sequences, less than 25% of them found a single time. The ten largest clonotypes hold about 26% of the sample. The sequenced sample was blood. All receptors derive from a man younger than 30 with Graves' hyperthyroidism.

The table lists this clonotype with a few counts. This may be a read error: a much more frequent sequence differs by one nucleotide. V gene TRBV9 combines with J gene TRBJ2-7; perhaps D is TRBD1 or TRBD2 (5 bases each). CDR3 length equals 13 residues. The germline V gene encodes CDR1 SGDLS and CDR2 YYNGEE. This chain's CDR3 is CASSEGPTYELYF. The CDR3 bases are TGTGCCAGCAGCGAGGGACCGACCTACGAGCTGTACTTC.

In its sample, this clonotype was seen many times. The rearrangement joins TRBV5-1 to TRBJ2-7; 11 bases match TRBD1. After removal of 4 bases from V and 5 bases from J, the junction contained 11 bases not matched to a gene. CDR3 length equals 16 residues. CDR1 SGHRS and CDR2 YFSETQ come from the germline V gene. The CDR3 coding sequence is TGCGCCAGCAGCGAAAGCCCGGGACAGGGGGGACACGAGCAGTACTTC. Translation: CASSESPGQGGHEQYF.

About this clonotype: Germline and junction disagree at one end, which may indicate a read error. This chain links TRBV11-2 with TRBJ1-1, with D possibly TRBD1 on 5 matching bases. This CDR3 has 15 amino acids. From germline, CDR1 is SGHAT and CDR2 FQNNGV. The CDR3 spells CAGSPRTGGDTEAFF. The CDR3 DNA reads TGTGCCGGCAGCCCAAGGACGGGGGGGGACACTGAAGCTTTCTTT.

This clonotype has at least ten counts. This chain uses TRBV30 with TRBJ1-1, with 7 positions matching TRBD1. Germline V lookup: CDR1 GTSNPN, CDR2 SVGIG (reference sequence). This CDR3 contains 14 residues. With V trimmed by 0 bases and J by 3 bases, 4 bases remained unmatched. The CDR3 nucleotides read TGTGCCTGGAGTGTTCCGACAGGGCACACTGAAGCTTTCTTT. It encodes CAWSVPTGHTEAFF.